This T cell receptor (beta chain) was recovered during a study of blood T cell repertoires in COVID-19. The CDR3 consists of 12 residues. Trimming took 6 bases from V and 4 from J; bases not matched to a gene: 5. CDR1 and CDR2 (germline): GTSNPN, SVGIG (reference sequence). Generated by immunoSEQ multiplex PCR, the TCRdb table keeps only in-frame clones and is missing some. The table has around 300,000 clones, under 90% seen once; the top ten hold less than 1%. The rearrangement joins TRBV30 to TRBJ2-7; 8 bases align to TRBD1. The receptor was isolated from a woman between 40 and 55 years old who had recovered from COVID-19. Sequencing was carried out using peripheral blood. For the CDR3, the DNA is TGTGCCTGCAATGACAGGGGATACGAGCAGTACTTC. Encoded protein: CACNDRGYEQYF. Supplemented by reference TRBV30 and TRBJ2-7, the full variable domain reads SQTIHQWPATLVQPVGSPLSLECTVEGTSNPNLYWYRQAAGRGLQLLFYSVGIGQISSEVPQNLSASRPQDRQFILSSKKLLLSDSGFYLCACNDRGYEQYFGPGTRLTVT.